This record covers a single T cell receptor (beta chain). CDR3 length: 15 amino acids. Trimming removed 3 bases from V and 3 bases from J; junction bases left unmatched: 6. Germline-derived CDR1 and CDR2 are SQVTM and ANQGSEA. This entry comes from a study of cytomegalovirus exposure and HLA in healthy donors. Measured with immunoSEQ multiplex PCR; TCRdb has only the in-frame clones, and not every one. The top ten clones hold approximately 1.5% of a sample with approximately 210,000 clones, around 88% of them seen once. The specimen sequenced was PBMCs. The chain links TRBV29-1 to TRBJ2-3; 10 bases are shared with TRBD1. The clonotype originates from a woman aged 18-35 years in good health and CMV-seronegative. The CDR3 is CSVEPRDRGTDTQYF. The CDR3, as DNA: TGCAGCGTTGAGCCCCGGGACAGGGGTACAGATACGCAGTATTTT.